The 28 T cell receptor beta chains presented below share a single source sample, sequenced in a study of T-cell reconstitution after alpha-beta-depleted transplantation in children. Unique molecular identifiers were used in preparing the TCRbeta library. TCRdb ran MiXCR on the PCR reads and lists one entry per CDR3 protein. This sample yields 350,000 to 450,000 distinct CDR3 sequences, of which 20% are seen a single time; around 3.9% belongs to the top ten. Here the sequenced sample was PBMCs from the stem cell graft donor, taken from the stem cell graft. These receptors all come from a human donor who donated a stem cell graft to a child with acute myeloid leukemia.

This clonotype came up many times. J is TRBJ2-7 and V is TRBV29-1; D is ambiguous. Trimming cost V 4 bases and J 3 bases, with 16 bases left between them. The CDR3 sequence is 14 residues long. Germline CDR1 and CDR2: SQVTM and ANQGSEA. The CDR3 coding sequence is TGCAGCGTTGTGATAGGGCTCCTTTTCTACGAGCAGTACTTC. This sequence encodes CSVVIGLLFYEQYF.

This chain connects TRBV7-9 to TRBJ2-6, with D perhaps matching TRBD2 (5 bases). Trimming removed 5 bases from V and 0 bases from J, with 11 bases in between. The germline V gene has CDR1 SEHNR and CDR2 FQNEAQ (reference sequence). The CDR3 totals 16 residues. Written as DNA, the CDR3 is TGTGCCAGCAGCCCTAGTACTAGCTCTGGGGCCAACGTCCTGACTTTC. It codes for CASSPSTSSGANVLTF.

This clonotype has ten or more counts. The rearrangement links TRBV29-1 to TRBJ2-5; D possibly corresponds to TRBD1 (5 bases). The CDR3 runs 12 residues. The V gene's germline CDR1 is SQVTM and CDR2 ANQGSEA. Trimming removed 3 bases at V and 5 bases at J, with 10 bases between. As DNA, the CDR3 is TGCAGCGTTGAGGCAGGGTTGGAGACCCAGTACTTC. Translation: CSVEAGLETQYF.

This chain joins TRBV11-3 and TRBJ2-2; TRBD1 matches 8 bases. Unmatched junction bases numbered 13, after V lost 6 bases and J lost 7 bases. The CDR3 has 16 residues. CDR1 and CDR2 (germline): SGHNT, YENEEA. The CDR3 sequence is CASRPLDRDSRGELFF. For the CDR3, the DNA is TGTGCCAGCAGACCCTTGGACAGGGATTCTCGCGGGGAGCTGTTTTTT.

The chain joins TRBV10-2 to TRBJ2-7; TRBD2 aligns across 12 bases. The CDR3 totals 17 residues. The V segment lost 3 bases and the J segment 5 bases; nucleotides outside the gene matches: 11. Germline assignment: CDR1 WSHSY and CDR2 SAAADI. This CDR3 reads CASSELPGTSGYDEQYF. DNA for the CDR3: TGCGCCAGCAGTGAACTCCCCGGGACTAGCGGGTACGACGAGCAGTACTTC.

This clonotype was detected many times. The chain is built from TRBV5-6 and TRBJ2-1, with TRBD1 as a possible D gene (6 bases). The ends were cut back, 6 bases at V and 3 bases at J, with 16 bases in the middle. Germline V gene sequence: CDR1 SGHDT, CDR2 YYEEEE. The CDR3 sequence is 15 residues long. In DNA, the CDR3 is TGTGCCAGCAAGACACAGGGTGCAAACTACAATGAGCAGTTCTTC. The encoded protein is CASKTQGANYNEQFF.

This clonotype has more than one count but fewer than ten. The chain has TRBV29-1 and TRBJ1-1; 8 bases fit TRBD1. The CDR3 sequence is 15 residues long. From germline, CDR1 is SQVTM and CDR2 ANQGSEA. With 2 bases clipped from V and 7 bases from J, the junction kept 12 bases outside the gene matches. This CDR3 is CSVERAGGGLVEAFF. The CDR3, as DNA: TGCAGCGTTGAAAGGGCAGGGGGCGGGTTGGTTGAAGCTTTCTTT.

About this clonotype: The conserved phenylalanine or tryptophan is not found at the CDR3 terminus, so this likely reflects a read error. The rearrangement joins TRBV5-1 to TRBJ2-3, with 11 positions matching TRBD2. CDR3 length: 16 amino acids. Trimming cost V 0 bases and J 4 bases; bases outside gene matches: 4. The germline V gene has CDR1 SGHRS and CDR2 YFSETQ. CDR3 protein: CASSLEVTSGADTQYS. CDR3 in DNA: TGCGCCAGCAGCTTGGAGGTGACTAGCGGGGCAGATACGCAGTATTCT.

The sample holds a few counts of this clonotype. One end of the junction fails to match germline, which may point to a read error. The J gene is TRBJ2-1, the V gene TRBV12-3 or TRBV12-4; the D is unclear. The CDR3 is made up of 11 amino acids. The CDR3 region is CASTLTPPQSF. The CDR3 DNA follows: TGTGCCAGCACCCTGACCCCCCCCCAGTCCTTC.

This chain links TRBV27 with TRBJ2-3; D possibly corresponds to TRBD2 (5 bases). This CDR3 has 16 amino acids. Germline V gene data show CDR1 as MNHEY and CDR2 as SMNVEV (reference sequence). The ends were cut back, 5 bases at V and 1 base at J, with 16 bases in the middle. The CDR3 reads CASSLSLVTGTDTQYF. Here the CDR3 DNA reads TGTGCCAGCAGTCTCTCACTAGTAACGGGCACAGATACGCAGTATTTT.

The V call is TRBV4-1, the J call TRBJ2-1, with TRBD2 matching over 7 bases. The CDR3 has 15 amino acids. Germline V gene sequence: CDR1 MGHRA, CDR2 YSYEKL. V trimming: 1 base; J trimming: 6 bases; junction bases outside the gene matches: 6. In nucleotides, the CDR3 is TGCGCCAGCAGCCAAGTGGCGGGAGATCGCAATGAGCAGTTCTTC. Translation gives CASSQVAGDRNEQFF.

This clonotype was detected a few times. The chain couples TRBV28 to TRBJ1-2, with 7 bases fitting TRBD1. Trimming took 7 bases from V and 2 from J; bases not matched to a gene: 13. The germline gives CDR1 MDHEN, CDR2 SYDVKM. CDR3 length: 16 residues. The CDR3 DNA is TGTGCCAGCACCCCAACTGGGACAGCTCTGAACTATGGCTACACCTTC. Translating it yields CASTPTGTALNYGYTF.

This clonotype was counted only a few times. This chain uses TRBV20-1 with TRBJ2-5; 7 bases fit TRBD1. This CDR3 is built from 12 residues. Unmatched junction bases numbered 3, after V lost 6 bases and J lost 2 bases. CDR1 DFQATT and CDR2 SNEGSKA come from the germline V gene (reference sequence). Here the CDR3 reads CSATGDQETQYF. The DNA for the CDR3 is TGCAGTGCCACAGGGGATCAAGAGACCCAGTACTTC.

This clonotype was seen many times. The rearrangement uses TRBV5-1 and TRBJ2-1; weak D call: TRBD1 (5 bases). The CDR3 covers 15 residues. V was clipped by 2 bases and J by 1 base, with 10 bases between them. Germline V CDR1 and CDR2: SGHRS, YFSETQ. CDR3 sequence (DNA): TGCGCCAGCAGCTTCACAGGCGAGTCCTACAATGAGCAGTTCTTC. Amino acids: CASSFTGESYNEQFF.

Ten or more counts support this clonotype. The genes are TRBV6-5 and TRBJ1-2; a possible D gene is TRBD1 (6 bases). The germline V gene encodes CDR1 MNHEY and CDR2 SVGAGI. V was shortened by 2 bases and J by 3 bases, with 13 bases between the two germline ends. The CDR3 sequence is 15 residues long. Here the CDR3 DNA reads TGTGCCAGCAGTTACCGGCAGGGGAAAGACTATGGCTACACCTTC. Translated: CASSYRQGKDYGYTF.

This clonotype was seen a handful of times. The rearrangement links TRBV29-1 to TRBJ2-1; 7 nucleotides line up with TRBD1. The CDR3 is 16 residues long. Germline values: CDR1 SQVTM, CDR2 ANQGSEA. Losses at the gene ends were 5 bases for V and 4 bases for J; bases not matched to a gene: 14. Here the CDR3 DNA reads TGCAGCGTTAGGAGGAAGGGGGCGACGATTTACAATGAGCAGTTCTTC. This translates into CSVRRKGATIYNEQFF.

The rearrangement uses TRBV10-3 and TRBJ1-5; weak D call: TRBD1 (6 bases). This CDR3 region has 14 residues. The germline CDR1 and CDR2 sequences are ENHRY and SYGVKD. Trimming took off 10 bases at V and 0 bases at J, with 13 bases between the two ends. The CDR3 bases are TGTGCCACCGGGTGGACAGTTAGCAATCAGCCCCAGCATTTT. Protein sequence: CATGWTVSNQPQHF.

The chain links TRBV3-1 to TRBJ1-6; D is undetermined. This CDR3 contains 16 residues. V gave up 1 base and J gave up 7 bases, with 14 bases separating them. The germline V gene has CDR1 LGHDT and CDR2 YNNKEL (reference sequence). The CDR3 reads CASSQVLRTGNSPLHF. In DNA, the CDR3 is TGTGCCAGCAGCCAAGTCCTTCGGACGGGGAATTCACCCCTCCACTTT.

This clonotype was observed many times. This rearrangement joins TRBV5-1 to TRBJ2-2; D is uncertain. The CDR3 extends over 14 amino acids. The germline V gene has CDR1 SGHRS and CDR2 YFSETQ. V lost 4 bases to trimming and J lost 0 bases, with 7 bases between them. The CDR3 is CASSPGPNTGELFF. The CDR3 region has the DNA TGCGCCAGCAGCCCGGGCCCGAACACCGGGGAGCTGTTTTTT. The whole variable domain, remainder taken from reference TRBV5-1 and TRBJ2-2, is KAGVTQTPRYLIKTRGQQVTLSCSPISGHRSVSWYQQTPGQGLQFLFEYFSETQRNKGNFPGRFSGRQFSNSRSEMNVSTLELGDSALYLCASSPGPNTGELFFGEGSRLTVL.

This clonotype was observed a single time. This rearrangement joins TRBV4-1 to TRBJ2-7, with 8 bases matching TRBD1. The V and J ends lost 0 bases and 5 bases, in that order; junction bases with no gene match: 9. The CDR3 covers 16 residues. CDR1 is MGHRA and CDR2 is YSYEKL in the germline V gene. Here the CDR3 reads CASSQEGRGRFHEQYF. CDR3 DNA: TGCGCCAGCAGCCAAGAGGGCAGGGGGCGTTTCCACGAGCAGTACTTC.

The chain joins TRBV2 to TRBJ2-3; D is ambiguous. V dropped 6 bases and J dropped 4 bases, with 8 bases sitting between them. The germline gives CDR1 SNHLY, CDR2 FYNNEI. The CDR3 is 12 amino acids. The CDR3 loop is CASRPLSDTQYF. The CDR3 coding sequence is TGTGCCAGCAGGCCCTTGTCAGATACGCAGTATTTT.

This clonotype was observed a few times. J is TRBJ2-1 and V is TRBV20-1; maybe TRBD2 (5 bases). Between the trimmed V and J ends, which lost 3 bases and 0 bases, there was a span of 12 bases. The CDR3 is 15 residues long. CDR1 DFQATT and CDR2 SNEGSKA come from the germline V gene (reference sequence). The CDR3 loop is CSARRRGLSYNEQFF. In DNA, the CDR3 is TGCAGTGCTAGGCGGAGAGGGCTCTCCTACAATGAGCAGTTCTTC.

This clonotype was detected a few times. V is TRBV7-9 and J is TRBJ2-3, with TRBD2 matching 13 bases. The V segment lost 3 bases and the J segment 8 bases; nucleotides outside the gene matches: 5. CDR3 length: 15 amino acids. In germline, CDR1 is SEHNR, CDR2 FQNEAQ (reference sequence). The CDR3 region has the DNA TGTGCCAGCAGCTTTCGGACTAGCGGGAGTACTACGCAGTATTTT. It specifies CASSFRTSGSTTQYF.

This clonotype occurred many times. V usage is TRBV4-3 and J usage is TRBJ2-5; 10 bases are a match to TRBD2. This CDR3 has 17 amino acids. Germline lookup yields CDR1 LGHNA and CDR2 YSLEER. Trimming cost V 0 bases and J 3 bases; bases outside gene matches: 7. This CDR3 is CASSQEGASGRKETQYF. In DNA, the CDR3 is TGCGCCAGCAGCCAAGAAGGGGCTAGCGGGAGAAAAGAGACCCAGTACTTC.

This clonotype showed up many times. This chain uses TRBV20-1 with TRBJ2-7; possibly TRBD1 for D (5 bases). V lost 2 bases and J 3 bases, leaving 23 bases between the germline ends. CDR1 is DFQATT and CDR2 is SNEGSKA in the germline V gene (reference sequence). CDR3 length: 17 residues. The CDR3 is CSARPYHLDRKNYEQYF. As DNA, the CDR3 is TGCAGTGCTAGACCATATCACCTCGACAGAAAAAACTACGAGCAGTACTTC.

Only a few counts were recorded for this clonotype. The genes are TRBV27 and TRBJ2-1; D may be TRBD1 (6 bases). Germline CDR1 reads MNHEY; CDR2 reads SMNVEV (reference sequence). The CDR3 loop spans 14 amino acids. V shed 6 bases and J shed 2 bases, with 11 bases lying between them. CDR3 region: CASREAGAYNEQFF. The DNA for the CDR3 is TGTGCCAGCAGAGAGGCAGGGGCCTACAATGAGCAGTTCTTC.

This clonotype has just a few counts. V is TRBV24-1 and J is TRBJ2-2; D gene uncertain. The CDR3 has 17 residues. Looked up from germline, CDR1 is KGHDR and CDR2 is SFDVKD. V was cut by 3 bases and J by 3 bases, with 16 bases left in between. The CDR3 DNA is TGTGCCACCAGTGATCCGTCCGCCAGTGGGGACACCGGGGAGCTGTTTTTT. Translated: CATSDPSASGDTGELFF.

Written as DNA, the CDR3 is TGTGCCAGCAGAAAGGGGGCTGGAACTAATGAAAAACTGTTTTTT. It specifies CASRKGAGTNEKLFF. The chain links TRBV6-1 to TRBJ1-4; 7 bases fit TRBD1. Germline V lookup: CDR1 MNHNS, CDR2 SASEGT. The CDR3 sequence is 15 residues long. After removal of 6 bases from V and 1 base from J, the junction contained 5 bases not matched to a gene.